Listed below are T cell receptor beta chains from one sample, sequenced in a study of cytomegalovirus exposure and HLA in healthy donors. Libraries were prepared by immunoSEQ multiplex PCR; TCRdb keeps only in-frame clonotypes and omits some of them. The sample yields about 130,000 clones, around 76% seen once. The sequencing sample was made of PBMCs. The receptors shown here come from a woman aged 45-60 years in good health and CMV-seronegative. Both conserved end residues are part of each CDR3. Fields, in order: CDR3 protein, CDR3 DNA, clone size, V gene, CDR3 length, D gene, J gene. The D gene is left open where the match is weak. The size entry is marked missing in some rows and otherwise reads once, few, many or a size class.

CDR3aa: CASSTVGGGLNQPQHF; CDR3nt: TGTGCCAGCAGCACCGTGGGCGGGGGGCTCAATCAGCCCCAGCATTTT; abundance: .; v_gene: TRBV7-2; len: 16; d_gene: .; j_gene: TRBJ1-5
CDR3aa: CASSPQPRGTRGTGELFF; CDR3nt: TGTGCCAGCAGCCCGCAACCACGGGGGACTCGAGGGACCGGGGAGCTGTTTTTT; abundance: once; v_gene: TRBV7-3; len: 18; d_gene: .; j_gene: TRBJ2-2
CDR3aa: CASSQAWAVRAPGNTIYF; CDR3nt: TGCGCCAGCAGCCAAGCCTGGGCTGTGAGGGCACCTGGAAACACCATATATTTT; abundance: .; v_gene: TRBV4-3; len: 18; d_gene: .; j_gene: TRBJ1-3
CDR3aa: CAWSQRHSRTTNTEAFF; CDR3nt: TGTGCCTGGAGTCAAAGACACAGCAGAACCACCAACACTGAAGCTTTCTTT; abundance: .; v_gene: TRBV30; len: 17; d_gene: .; j_gene: TRBJ1-1
CDR3aa: CATSRDEGARGNEKLFF; CDR3nt: TGTGCCACCAGCAGAGACGAGGGGGCGCGCGGTAATGAAAAACTGTTTTTT; abundance: .; v_gene: TRBV15; len: 17; d_gene: TRBD1; j_gene: TRBJ1-4
CDR3aa: CASSSEGSPLHF; CDR3nt: TGTGCCAGCAGTTCTGAGGGTTCACCCCTCCACTTT; abundance: .; v_gene: TRBV6-5; len: 12; d_gene: .; j_gene: TRBJ1-6
CDR3aa: CSVRQGDQPQHF; CDR3nt: TGCAGCGTGCGACAGGGAGATCAGCCCCAGCATTTT; abundance: .; v_gene: TRBV29-1; len: 12; d_gene: TRBD1; j_gene: TRBJ1-5
CDR3aa: CASSDWGQLGGYTF; CDR3nt: TGTGCCAGCAGTGACTGGGGACAACTTGGGGGCTACACCTTC; abundance: .; v_gene: TRBV6-1; len: 14; d_gene: .; j_gene: TRBJ1-2
CDR3aa: CASSKLAGVLDEQFF; CDR3nt: TGTGCCAGCAGCAAACTAGCGGGAGTCCTCGATGAGCAGTTCTTC; abundance: .; v_gene: TRBV6-6; len: 15; d_gene: TRBD2; j_gene: TRBJ2-1
CDR3aa: CASSLPPVGYTF; CDR3nt: TGTGCCAGCAGTTTACCCCCCGTTGGCTACACCTTC; abundance: .; v_gene: TRBV28; len: 12; d_gene: .; j_gene: TRBJ1-2
CDR3aa: CASSPLDRVNEQFF; CDR3nt: TGTGCCAGCTCACCACTGGACAGGGTGAATGAGCAGTTCTTC; abundance: .; v_gene: TRBV18; len: 14; d_gene: TRBD1; j_gene: TRBJ2-1
CDR3aa: CASSDRQQNTEAFF; CDR3nt: TGTGCCAGCAGCGATCGACAGCAGAACACTGAAGCTTTCTTT; abundance: .; v_gene: TRBV7-9; len: 14; d_gene: .; j_gene: TRBJ1-1
CDR3aa: CASSQDIRGRYEQYF; CDR3nt: TGCGCCAGCAGCCAAGATATAAGGGGGCGCTACGAGCAGTACTTC; abundance: .; v_gene: TRBV4-3; len: 15; d_gene: TRBD1; j_gene: TRBJ2-7
CDR3aa: CASGLRQGAFGELFF; CDR3nt: TGTGCTAGTGGCCTACGACAGGGGGCCTTCGGGGAGCTGTTTTTT; abundance: few; v_gene: TRBV12-5; len: 15; d_gene: TRBD1; j_gene: TRBJ2-2
CDR3aa: CASSPLWTGGKVTEAFF; CDR3nt: TGTGCCAGCAGCCCTCTTTGGACAGGGGGGAAGGTTACTGAAGCTTTCTTT; abundance: .; v_gene: TRBV5-8; len: 17; d_gene: TRBD1; j_gene: TRBJ1-1
CDR3aa: CASSWGQGAGENTEAFF; CDR3nt: TGTGCCAGCAGCTGGGGACAGGGGGCTGGAGAGAACACTGAAGCTTTCTTT; abundance: .; v_gene: TRBV11-1; len: 17; d_gene: TRBD1; j_gene: TRBJ1-1
CDR3aa: CSVVEGALYGYTF; CDR3nt: TGCAGCGTTGTCGAGGGGGCCCTCTATGGCTACACCTTC; abundance: .; v_gene: TRBV29-1; len: 13; d_gene: TRBD1; j_gene: TRBJ1-2
CDR3aa: CASSADSYSGNTIYF; CDR3nt: TGTGCCAGCAGCGCAGACAGCTACTCTGGAAACACCATATATTTT; abundance: .; v_gene: TRBV5-4; len: 15; d_gene: .; j_gene: TRBJ1-3
CDR3aa: CASSTQDRGLQPQHF; CDR3nt: TGTGCCAGTAGTACTCAAGACAGGGGTCTTCAGCCCCAGCATTTT; abundance: few; v_gene: TRBV19; len: 15; d_gene: TRBD1; j_gene: TRBJ1-5
CDR3aa: CASSLGLAAYNEQFF; CDR3nt: TGTGCCAGCAGCTTAGGATTAGCGGCCTACAATGAGCAGTTCTTC; abundance: .; v_gene: TRBV11-2; len: 15; d_gene: .; j_gene: TRBJ2-1
CDR3aa: CASSSGQKNYGYTF; CDR3nt: TGTGCCAGCAGCTCGGGACAGAAGAACTATGGCTACACCTTC; abundance: .; v_gene: TRBV7-3; len: 14; d_gene: TRBD1; j_gene: TRBJ1-2
CDR3aa: CASSLGGSETQYF; CDR3nt: TGCGCCAGCAGCTTGGGGGGCAGTGAGACCCAGTACTTC; abundance: .; v_gene: TRBV5-1; len: 13; d_gene: .; j_gene: TRBJ2-5
CDR3aa: CASSYTTSGSFGDTQYF; CDR3nt: TGTGCCAGCAGTTATACCACTAGCGGGAGTTTCGGAGATACGCAGTATTTT; abundance: .; v_gene: TRBV7-9; len: 17; d_gene: TRBD2; j_gene: TRBJ2-3
CDR3aa: CASSEAASGRAKGEQFF; CDR3nt: TGTGCCAGCAGTGAAGCGGCTAGCGGGCGGGCGAAGGGCGAGCAGTTCTTC; abundance: .; v_gene: TRBV6-1; len: 17; d_gene: TRBD2; j_gene: TRBJ2-1
CDR3aa: CASSYSTQGLREKLFF; CDR3nt: TGTGCCAGCAGTTACTCGACGCAGGGGTTGAGGGAAAAACTGTTTTTT; abundance: once; v_gene: TRBV6-5; len: 16; d_gene: .; j_gene: TRBJ1-4
CDR3aa: CSVGRGREKDTQYF; CDR3nt: TGCAGCGTTGGGAGGGGGCGCGAGAAAGATACGCAGTATTTT; abundance: .; v_gene: TRBV29-1; len: 14; d_gene: .; j_gene: TRBJ2-3
CDR3aa: CASSFRTGGEPQHF; CDR3nt: TGTGCCAGTAGTTTCCGGACAGGGGGGGAGCCCCAGCATTTT; abundance: .; v_gene: TRBV19; len: 14; d_gene: TRBD1; j_gene: TRBJ1-5
CDR3aa: CASTFRAGWNTEAFF; CDR3nt: TGTGCCAGCACCTTCAGGGCCGGATGGAACACTGAAGCTTTCTTT; abundance: .; v_gene: TRBV7-2; len: 15; d_gene: .; j_gene: TRBJ1-1
CDR3aa: CASSPGQTNQPQHF; CDR3nt: TGTGCCAGCAGTCCTGGACAGACAAATCAGCCCCAGCATTTT; abundance: .; v_gene: TRBV28; len: 14; d_gene: .; j_gene: TRBJ1-5
CDR3aa: CASSLVNRQETQYF; CDR3nt: TGTGCCAGCAGCTTAGTGAACAGGCAAGAGACCCAGTACTTC; abundance: once; v_gene: TRBV7-9; len: 14; d_gene: .; j_gene: TRBJ2-5
CDR3aa: CASSPGGSKETQYF; CDR3nt: TGTGCCAGCAGTCCAGGGGGGAGCAAAGAGACCCAGTACTTC; abundance: .; v_gene: TRBV28; len: 14; d_gene: .; j_gene: TRBJ2-5
CDR3aa: CASRPGLADQETQYF; CDR3nt: TGTGCCAGCAGACCGGGACTAGCGGATCAAGAGACCCAGTACTTC; abundance: .; v_gene: TRBV6-1; len: 15; d_gene: TRBD2; j_gene: TRBJ2-5
CDR3aa: CASSIVAWGRETEAFF; CDR3nt: TGTGCCAGTAGTATAGTCGCTTGGGGGAGGGAGACTGAAGCTTTCTTT; abundance: .; v_gene: TRBV19; len: 16; d_gene: .; j_gene: TRBJ1-1
CDR3aa: CSVSPSGAGEKLFF; CDR3nt: TGCAGCGTTTCTCCCTCAGGGGCGGGCGAAAAACTGTTTTTT; abundance: .; v_gene: TRBV29-1; len: 14; d_gene: .; j_gene: TRBJ1-4
CDR3aa: CATRDYAVGSTDTQYF; CDR3nt: TGTGCCACCCGGGATTACGCGGTTGGGAGCACAGATACGCAGTATTTT; abundance: .; v_gene: TRBV7-9; len: 16; d_gene: .; j_gene: TRBJ2-3
CDR3aa: CASSPGDRANTEAFF; CDR3nt: TGCGCCAGCAGCCCAGGGGACAGGGCCAACACTGAAGCTTTCTTT; abundance: .; v_gene: TRBV5-1; len: 15; d_gene: TRBD1; j_gene: TRBJ1-1
CDR3aa: CATSRAVSGANVLTF; CDR3nt: TGTGCCACCAGCAGAGCGGTCTCTGGGGCCAACGTCCTGACTTTC; abundance: .; v_gene: TRBV15; len: 15; d_gene: .; j_gene: TRBJ2-6
CDR3aa: CASSPGTAYNEQFF; CDR3nt: TGTGCCAGCAGCCCTGGGACAGCCTACAATGAGCAGTTCTTC; abundance: once; v_gene: TRBV5-4; len: 14; d_gene: TRBD1; j_gene: TRBJ2-1